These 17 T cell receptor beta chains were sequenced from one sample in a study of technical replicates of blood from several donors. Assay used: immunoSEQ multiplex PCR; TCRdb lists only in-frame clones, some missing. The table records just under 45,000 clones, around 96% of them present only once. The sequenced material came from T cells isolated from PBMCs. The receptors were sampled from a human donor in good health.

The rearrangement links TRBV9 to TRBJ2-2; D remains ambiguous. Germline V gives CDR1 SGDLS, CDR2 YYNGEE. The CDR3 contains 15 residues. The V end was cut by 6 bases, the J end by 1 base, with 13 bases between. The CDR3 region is CASNKGDLNTGELFF. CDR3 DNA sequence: TGTGCCAGCAATAAAGGAGATTTGAACACCGGGGAGCTGTTTTTT.

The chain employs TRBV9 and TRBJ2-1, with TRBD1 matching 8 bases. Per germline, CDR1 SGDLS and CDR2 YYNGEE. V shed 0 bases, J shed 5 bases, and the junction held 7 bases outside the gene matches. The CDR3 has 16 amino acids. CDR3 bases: TGTGCCAGCAGCGTAGAAACCGGGACAGGTGACAATGAGCAGTTCTTC. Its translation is CASSVETGTGDNEQFF.

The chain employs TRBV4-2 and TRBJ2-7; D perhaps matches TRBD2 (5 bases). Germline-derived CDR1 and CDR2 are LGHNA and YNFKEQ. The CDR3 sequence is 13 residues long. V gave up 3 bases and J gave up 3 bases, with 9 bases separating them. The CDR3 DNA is TGTGCCAGCAGCCAGCGGGCCGACTACGAGCAGTACTTC. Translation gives CASSQRADYEQYF.

The CDR3 spells CASSYRGGLAGGEQYF. The DNA of the CDR3 is TGTGCCAGCAGTTACCGGGGGGGACTAGCGGGAGGCGAGCAGTACTTC. This chain uses TRBV6-5 with TRBJ2-7; 15 bases are a match to TRBD2. The ends lost 2 bases at V and 6 bases at J; junction bases unmatched: 5. The CDR3 is made up of 16 amino acids. Germline assignment: CDR1 MNHEY and CDR2 SVGAGI.

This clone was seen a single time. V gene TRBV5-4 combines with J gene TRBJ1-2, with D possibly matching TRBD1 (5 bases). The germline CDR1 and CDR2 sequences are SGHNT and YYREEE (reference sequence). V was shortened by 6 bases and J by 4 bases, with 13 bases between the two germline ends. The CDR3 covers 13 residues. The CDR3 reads CASNRGGTYGYTF. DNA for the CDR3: TGTGCCAGCAACCGGGGGGGGACCTATGGCTACACCTTC. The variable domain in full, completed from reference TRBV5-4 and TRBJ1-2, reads ETGVTQSPTHLIKTRGQQVTLRCSSQSGHNTVSWYQQALGQGPQFIFQYYREEENGRGNFPPRFSGLQFPNYSSELNVNALELDDSALYLCASNRGGTYGYTFGSGTRLTVV.

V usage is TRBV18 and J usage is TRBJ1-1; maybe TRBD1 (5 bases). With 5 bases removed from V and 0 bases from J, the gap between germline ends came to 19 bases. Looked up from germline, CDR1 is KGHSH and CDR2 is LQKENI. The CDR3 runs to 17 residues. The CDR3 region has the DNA TGTGCCAGCTCATTTCGACAGCAAGAGTTTATGAACACTGAAGCTTTCTTT. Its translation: CASSFRQQEFMNTEAFF.

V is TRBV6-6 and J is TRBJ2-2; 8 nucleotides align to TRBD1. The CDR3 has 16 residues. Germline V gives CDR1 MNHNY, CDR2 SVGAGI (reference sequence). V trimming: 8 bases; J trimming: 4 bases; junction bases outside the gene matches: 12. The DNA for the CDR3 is TGTGCCAGCGGATCAGGGGGCGGTAGTGGCACCGGGGAGCTGTTTTTT. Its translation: CASGSGGGSGTGELFF.

The CDR3 sequence is CASTGQGSDEQFF. The CDR3 nucleotides read TGTGCCAGCACGGGACAGGGAAGCGATGAGCAGTTCTTC. This chain uses TRBV27 with TRBJ2-1; 9 nucleotides align to TRBD1. This CDR3 region has 13 residues. V lost 7 bases to trimming and J lost 8 bases; unmatched junction nucleotides: 6. Germline V gene lookup returns CDR1 MNHEY and CDR2 SMNVEV (reference sequence).

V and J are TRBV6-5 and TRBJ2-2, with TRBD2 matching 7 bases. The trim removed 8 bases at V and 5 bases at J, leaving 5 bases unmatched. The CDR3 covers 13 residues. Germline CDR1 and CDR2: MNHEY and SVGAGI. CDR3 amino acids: CASRTRLTGELFF. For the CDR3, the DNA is TGTGCCAGCCGGACTAGACTTACCGGGGAGCTGTTTTTT.

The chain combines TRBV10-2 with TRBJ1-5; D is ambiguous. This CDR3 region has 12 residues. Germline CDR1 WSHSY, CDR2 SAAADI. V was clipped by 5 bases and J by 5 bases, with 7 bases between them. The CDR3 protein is CASSYGDQPQHF. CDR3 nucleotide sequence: TGCGCCAGCAGTTACGGGGATCAGCCCCAGCATTTT.

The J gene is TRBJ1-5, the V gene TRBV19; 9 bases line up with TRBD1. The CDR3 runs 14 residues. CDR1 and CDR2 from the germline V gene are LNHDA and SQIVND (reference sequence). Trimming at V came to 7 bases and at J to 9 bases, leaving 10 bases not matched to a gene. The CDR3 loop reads CASTLGQGLGPQHF. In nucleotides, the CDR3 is TGTGCCAGTACCCTGGGACAGGGACTTGGGCCCCAGCATTTT.

CDR3 protein: CASTTRDSSYEQYF. DNA of the CDR3: TGTGCCAGCACTACAAGGGACAGCTCCTACGAGCAGTACTTC. The chain links TRBV6-1 to TRBJ2-7; 7 nucleotides line up with TRBD1. The junction had 6 bases not matched to a gene; V was cut back by 7 bases and J by 0 bases. The germline V gene encodes CDR1 MNHNS and CDR2 SASEGT. There are 14 residues in the CDR3.

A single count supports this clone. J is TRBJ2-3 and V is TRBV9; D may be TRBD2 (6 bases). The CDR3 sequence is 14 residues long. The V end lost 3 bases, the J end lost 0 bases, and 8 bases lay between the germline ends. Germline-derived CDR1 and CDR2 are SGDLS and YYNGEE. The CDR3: CASSAGLSTDTQYF. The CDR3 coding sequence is TGTGCCAGCAGCGCCGGACTAAGCACAGATACGCAGTATTTT.

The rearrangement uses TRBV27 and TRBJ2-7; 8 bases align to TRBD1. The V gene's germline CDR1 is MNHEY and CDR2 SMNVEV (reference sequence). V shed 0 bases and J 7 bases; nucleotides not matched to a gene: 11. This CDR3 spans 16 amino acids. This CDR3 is CASSLSPGTGYVEQYF. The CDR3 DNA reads TGTGCCAGCAGTTTATCCCCCGGGACAGGCTACGTGGAGCAGTACTTC.

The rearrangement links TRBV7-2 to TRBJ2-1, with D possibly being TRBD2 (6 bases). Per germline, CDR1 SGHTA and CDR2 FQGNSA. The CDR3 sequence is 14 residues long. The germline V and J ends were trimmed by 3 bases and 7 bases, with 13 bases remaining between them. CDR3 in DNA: TGTGCCAGCAGCTTTTTTAGCGGTGTAAATGAGCAGTTCTTC. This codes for CASSFFSGVNEQFF.

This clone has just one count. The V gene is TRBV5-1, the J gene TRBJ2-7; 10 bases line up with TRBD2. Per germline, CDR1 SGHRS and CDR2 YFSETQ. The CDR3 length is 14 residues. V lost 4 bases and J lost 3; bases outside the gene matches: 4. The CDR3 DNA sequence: TGCGCCAGCAGCCCCGGGACTAGCGTCTACGAGCAGTACTTC. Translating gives CASSPGTSVYEQYF.

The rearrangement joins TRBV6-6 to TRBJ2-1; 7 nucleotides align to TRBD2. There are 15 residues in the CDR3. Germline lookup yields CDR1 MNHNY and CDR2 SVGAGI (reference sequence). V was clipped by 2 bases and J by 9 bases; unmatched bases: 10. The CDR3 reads CASSYARMGGGEQFF. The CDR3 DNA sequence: TGTGCCAGCAGTTACGCTAGGATGGGGGGGGGTGAGCAGTTCTTC.